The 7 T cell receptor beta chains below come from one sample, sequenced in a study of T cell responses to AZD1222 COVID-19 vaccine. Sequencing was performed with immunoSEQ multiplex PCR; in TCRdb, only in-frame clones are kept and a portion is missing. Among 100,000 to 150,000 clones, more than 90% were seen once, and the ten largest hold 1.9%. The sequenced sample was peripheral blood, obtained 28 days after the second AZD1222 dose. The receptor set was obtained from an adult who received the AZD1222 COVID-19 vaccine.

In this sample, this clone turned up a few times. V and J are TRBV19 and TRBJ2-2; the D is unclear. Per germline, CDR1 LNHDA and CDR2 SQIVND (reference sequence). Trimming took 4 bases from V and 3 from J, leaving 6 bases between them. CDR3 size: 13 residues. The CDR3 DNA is TGTGCCAGTAGTACCGACTACACCGGGGAGCTGTTTTTT. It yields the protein CASSTDYTGELFF.

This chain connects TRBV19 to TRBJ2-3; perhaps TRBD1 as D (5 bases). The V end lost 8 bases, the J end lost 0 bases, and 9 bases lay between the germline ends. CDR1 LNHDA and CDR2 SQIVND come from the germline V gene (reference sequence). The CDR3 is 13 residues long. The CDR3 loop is CASQGYSTDTQYF. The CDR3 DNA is TGTGCCAGTCAGGGCTATAGCACAGATACGCAGTATTTT.

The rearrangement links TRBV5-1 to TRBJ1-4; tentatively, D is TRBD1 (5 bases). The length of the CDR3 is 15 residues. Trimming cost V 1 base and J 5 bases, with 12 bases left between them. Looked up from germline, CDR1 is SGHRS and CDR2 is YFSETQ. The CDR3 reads CASSLLWGRNEKLFF. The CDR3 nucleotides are TGCGCCAGCAGCTTGTTGTGGGGACGGAATGAAAAACTGTTTTTT.

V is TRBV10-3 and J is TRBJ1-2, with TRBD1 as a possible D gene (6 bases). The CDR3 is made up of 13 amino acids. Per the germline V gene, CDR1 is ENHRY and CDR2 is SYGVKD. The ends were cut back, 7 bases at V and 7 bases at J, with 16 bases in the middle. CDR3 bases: TGTGCCATCACGGAGGACAGAGAAGGTGGCTACACCTTC. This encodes CAITEDREGGYTF.

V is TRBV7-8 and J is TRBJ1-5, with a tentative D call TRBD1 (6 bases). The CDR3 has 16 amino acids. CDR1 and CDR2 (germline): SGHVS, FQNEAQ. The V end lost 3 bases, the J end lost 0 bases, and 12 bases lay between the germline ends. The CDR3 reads CASSLQGQFSNQPQHF. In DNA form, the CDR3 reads TGTGCCAGCAGCTTGCAAGGACAGTTTAGCAATCAGCCCCAGCATTTT.

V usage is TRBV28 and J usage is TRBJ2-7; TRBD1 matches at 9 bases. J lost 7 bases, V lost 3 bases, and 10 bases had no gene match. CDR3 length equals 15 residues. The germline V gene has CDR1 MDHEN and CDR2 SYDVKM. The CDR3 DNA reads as TGTGCCAGCAGTTTCCGACAGGGGGGACCCAGGGAGCAGTACGTC. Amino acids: CASSFRQGGPREQYV.

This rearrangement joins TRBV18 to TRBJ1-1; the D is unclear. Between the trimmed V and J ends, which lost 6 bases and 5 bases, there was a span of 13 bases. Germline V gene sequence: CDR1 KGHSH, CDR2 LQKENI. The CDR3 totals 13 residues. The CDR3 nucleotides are TGTGCCAGCTCTCTCAATAGGGATACTGAAGCTTTCTTT. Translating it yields CASSLNRDTEAFF. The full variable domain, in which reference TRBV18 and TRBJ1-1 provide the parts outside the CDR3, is NAGVMQNPRHLVRRRGQEARLRCSPMKGHSHVYWYRQLPEEGLKFMVYLQKENIIDESGMPKERFSAEFPKEGPSILRIQQVVRGDSAAYFCASSLNRDTEAFFGQGTRLTVV.